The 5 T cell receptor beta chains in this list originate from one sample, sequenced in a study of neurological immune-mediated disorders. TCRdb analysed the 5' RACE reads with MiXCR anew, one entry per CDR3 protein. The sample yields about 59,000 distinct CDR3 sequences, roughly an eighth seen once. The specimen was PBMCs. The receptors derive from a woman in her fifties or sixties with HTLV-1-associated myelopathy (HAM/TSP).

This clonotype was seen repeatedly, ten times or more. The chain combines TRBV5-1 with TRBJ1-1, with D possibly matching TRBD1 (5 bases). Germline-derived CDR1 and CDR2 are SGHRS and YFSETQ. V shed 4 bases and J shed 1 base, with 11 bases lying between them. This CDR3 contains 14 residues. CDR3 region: CASSSTDRNTEAFF. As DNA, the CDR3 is TGCGCCAGCAGCAGTACCGACAGGAACACTGAAGCTTTCTTT. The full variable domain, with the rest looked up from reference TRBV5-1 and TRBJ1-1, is KAGVTQTPRYLIKTRGQQVTLSCSPISGHRSVSWYQQTPGQGLQFLFEYFSETQRNKGNFPGRFSGRQFSNSRSEMNVSTLELGDSALYLCASSSTDRNTEAFFGQGTRLTVV.

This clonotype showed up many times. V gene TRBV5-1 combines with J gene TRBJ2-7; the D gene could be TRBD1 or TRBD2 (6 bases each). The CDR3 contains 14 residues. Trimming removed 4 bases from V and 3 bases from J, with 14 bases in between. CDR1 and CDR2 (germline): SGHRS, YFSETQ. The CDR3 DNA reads TGCGCCAGCAGCCCAAGAGAGGGGGGCTACGAGCAGTACTTC. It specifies CASSPREGGYEQYF.

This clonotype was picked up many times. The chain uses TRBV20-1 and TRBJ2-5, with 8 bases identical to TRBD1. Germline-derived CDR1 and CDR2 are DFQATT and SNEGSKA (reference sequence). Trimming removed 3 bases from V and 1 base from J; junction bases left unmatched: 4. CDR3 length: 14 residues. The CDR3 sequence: CSARRDRFQETQYF. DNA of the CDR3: TGCAGTGCTAGGAGGGACAGGTTCCAAGAGACCCAGTACTTC.

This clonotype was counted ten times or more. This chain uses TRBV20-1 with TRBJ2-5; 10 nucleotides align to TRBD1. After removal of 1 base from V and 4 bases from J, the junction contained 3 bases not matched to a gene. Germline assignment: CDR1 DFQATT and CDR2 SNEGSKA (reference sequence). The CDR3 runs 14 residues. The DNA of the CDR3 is TGCAGTGCTAGAGGACAGGGGGCGAGAGAGACCCAGTACTTC. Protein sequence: CSARGQGARETQYF.

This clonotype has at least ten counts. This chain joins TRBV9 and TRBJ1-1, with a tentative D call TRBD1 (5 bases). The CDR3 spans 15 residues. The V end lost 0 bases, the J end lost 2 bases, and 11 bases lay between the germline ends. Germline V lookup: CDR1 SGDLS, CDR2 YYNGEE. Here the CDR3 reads CASSVVYGGNTEAFF. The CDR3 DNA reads TGTGCCAGCAGCGTAGTTTATGGGGGAAACACTGAAGCTTTCTTT.